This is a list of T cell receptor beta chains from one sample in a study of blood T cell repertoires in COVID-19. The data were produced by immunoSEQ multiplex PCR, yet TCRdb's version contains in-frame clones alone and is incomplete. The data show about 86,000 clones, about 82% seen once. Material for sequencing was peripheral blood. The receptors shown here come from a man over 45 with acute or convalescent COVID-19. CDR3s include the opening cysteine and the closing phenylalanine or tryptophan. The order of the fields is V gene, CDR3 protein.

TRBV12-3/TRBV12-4 CASSRGRETQYF
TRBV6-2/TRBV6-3 CASSYTGLSYEQYF
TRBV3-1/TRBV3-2 CASSQAGTDTQYF
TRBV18 CASSPAQQETQYF
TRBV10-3 CAIRGTGRETEAFF
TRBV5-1 CASSGDTGNHYEQYF
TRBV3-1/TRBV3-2 CASSQVPGGPNTGELFF
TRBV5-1 CASSRDRGLGTEAFF
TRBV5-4 CASSLTLAGADTQYF
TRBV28 CASSPSTGQGEDTQYF
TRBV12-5 CASGLGDRGDQPQHF
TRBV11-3 CASSVSGDTDTQYF
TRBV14 CASNSVGGADTQYF